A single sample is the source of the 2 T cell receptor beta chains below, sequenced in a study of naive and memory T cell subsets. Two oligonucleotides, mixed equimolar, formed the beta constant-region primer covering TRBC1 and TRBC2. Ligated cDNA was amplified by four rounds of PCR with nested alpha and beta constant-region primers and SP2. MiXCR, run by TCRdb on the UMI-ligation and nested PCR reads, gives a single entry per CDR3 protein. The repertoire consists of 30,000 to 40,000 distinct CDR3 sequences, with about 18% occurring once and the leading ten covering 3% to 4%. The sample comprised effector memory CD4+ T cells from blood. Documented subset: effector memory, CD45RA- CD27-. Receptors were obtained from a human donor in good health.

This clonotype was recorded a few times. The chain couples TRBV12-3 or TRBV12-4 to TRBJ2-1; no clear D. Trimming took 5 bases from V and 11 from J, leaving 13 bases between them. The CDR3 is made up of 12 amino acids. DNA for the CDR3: TGTGCCAGCAGTCGCCTTGGGGTAAAGCAGTTCTTC. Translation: CASSRLGVKQFF.

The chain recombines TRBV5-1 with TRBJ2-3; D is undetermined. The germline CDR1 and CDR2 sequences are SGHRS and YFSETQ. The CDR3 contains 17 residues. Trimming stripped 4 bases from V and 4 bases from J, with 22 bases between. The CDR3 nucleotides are TGCGCCAGCAGCCACACTACGCTGTACCAAAATCCAGATACGCAGTATTTT. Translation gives CASSHTTLYQNPDTQYF.